This T cell receptor beta chain was sequenced for a study of early T cells in non-severe SARS-CoV-2 infection. Ten or more counts support this clonotype. V lost 0 bases and J lost 4, with 6 bases in between. The CDR3 runs to 13 residues. TCRdb reprocessed the 5' RACE reads with MiXCR, giving one entry per CDR3 protein. The table lists roughly 66,000 distinct CDR3 sequences, 8% to 9.5% of them singletons. The chain has TRBV6-7 and TRBJ2-5, with D perhaps TRBD2 (6 bases). TRBV6-7 is marked as an open reading frame, function uncertain. This TCR derives from an adult who was a healthcare worker with PCR-confirmed SARS-CoV-2 infection or an uninfected control (not recorded which). Input material: whole blood. CDR3 amino acids: CASSYSGGETQYF. DNA for the CDR3: TGTGCCAGCAGTTACTCGGGAGGAGAGACCCAGTACTTC.